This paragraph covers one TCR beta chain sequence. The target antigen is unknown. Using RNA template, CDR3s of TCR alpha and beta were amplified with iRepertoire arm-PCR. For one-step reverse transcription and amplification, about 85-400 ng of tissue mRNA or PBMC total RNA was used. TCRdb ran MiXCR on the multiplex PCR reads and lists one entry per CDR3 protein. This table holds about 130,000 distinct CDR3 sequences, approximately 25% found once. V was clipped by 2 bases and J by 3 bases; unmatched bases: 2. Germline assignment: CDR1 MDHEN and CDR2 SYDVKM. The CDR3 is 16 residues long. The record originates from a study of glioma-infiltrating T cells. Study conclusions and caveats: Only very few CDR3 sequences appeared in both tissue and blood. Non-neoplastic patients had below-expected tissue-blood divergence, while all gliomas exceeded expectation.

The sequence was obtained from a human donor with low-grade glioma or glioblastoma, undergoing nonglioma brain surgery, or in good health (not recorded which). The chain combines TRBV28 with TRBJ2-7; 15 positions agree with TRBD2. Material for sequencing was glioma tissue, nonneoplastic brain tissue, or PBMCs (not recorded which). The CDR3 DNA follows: TGTGCCAGCAGTTTAGGACTAGCGGGAGGGGTCTACGAGCAGTACTTC. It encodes CASSLGLAGGVYEQYF.